This T cell receptor beta chain was retrieved from a study of blood T cell repertoires in COVID-19. Generated by immunoSEQ multiplex PCR, the TCRdb table keeps only in-frame clones and is missing some. The repertoire has more than 100,000 clones, around nine tenths of them found once; the top ten carry 3% to 3.5%. Input material: peripheral blood. The origin of this receptor is a man aged 45-65 years in a cohort sampled during active COVID-19.

The CDR3 sequence is CASSLSREDEQFF. DNA of the CDR3: TGTGCCAGCAGCCTCTCCCGGGAAGATGAGCAGTTCTTC. This chain links TRBV7-3 with TRBJ2-1; a weak D match, TRBD2 (5 bases). V lost 5 bases, J lost 8 bases, and 13 bases lay in between. Looked up from germline, CDR1 is SGHTA and CDR2 is FQGTGA. The CDR3 extends over 13 amino acids.